This T cell receptor beta chain was sequenced in a study of blood T cell repertoires in COVID-19. Overall study: Samples came from the United States, Italy and Spain, spanning acute and convalescent COVID-19. PBMCs, B-cell-depleted T cells, or T cells provided the cDNA or gDNA that made up the material.

Authors' methods: Reference gene primer amplification yielded estimated nucleated cell counts. Assay: immunoSEQ multiplex PCR; the TCRdb copy retains only in-frame clones and omits some. That table is the source of V, J and clone size, and D and trimming were worked out from the DNA. The sample contains around 200,000 clones, around 87% of which appear only once. CDR3 length: 14 amino acids. Germline CDR1 is SGHTA and CDR2 is FQGNSA. With 5 bases removed from V and 6 bases from J, the gap between germline ends came to 16 bases. V usage is TRBV7-2 and J usage is TRBJ1-1; D possibly corresponds to TRBD1 (6 bases). The source material was peripheral blood. The TCR sequence derives from a man aged 40-49 years with active or convalescent COVID-19. The CDR3 reads CASSPGQPIPEAFF. As DNA, the CDR3 is TGTGCCAGCAGCCCCGGACAGCCAATCCCTGAAGCTTTCTTT.